Following are 32 T cell receptor beta chains from one sample sequenced in a study of CD8+CD57+ T cells in acquired aplastic anemia. CDR3 and TCR beta VDJ profiling relied on a genomic DNA template. TCRdb used MiXCR to reprocess the reads, holding one entry per CDR3 protein. This table holds under 250,000 distinct CDR3 sequences, less than 75% found once. Previously, flow cytometry had revealed CD8+CD57+ cell expansion in the patients chosen for sequencing. Sequenced input: sorted CD4+, CD8+, or CD8+CD57+ T cells (not recorded which) from PBMCs. The source is a human donor with aplastic anemia.

The chain carries TRBV7-6 and TRBJ2-3, with TRBD2 identical over 7 bases. The germline gives CDR1 SGHVS, CDR2 FNYEAQ. The trim removed 0 bases at V and 2 bases at J, leaving 2 bases unmatched. The CDR3 sequence is 15 residues long. The CDR3 here is CASSLARGNTDTQYF. CDR3 sequence (DNA): TGTGCCAGCAGCTTAGCGCGGGGGAACACAGATACGCAGTATTTT.

The rearrangement joins TRBV7-3 to TRBJ2-7; 8 bases map to TRBD2. V was pared by 4 bases and J by 3 bases, with 5 bases of the junction left unmatched. The CDR3 runs 14 residues. CDR1 and CDR2 (germline): SGHTA, FQGTGA. CDR3 residues: CASSSPGGYYEQYF. CDR3 bases: TGTGCCAGCAGCTCTCCGGGAGGGTACTACGAGCAGTACTTC.

CDR3 loop: CASSLVAGVDYGYTF. The CDR3 DNA follows: TGTGCCAGCAGCTTAGTAGCAGGGGTTGACTATGGCTACACCTTC. This chain joins TRBV11-2 and TRBJ1-2; tentatively, D is TRBD1 (6 bases). The CDR3 loop spans 15 amino acids. Germline V gene data show CDR1 as SGHAT and CDR2 as FQNNGV. Trimming removed 1 base from V and 3 bases from J, with 12 bases in between.

The V call is TRBV19, the J call TRBJ2-7; maybe TRBD1 (6 bases). V was clipped by 3 bases and J by 3 bases, with 15 bases between them. Germline CDR1 reads LNHDA; CDR2 reads SQIVND (reference sequence). CDR3 length: 15 amino acids. The CDR3 nucleotides read TGTGCCAGTAGTATCACCGGGACATCAGACTACGAGCAGTACTTC. Its protein is CASSITGTSDYEQYF.

The chain combines TRBV25-1 with TRBJ2-2; D is unclear. This CDR3 is 16 amino acids long. Per germline, CDR1 MGHDK and CDR2 SYGVNS. The V gene lost 2 bases and the J gene lost 0 bases, with 10 bases spanning the gap. The CDR3 sequence is CASSERAGPNTGELFF. CDR3 coding DNA: TGTGCCAGCAGTGAAAGGGCAGGACCGAACACCGGGGAGCTGTTTTTT.

The V gene is TRBV7-9, the J gene TRBJ1-5; 10 nucleotides agree with TRBD1. This CDR3 has 12 residues. J was trimmed by 15 bases and V by 5 bases; bases with no gene match: 7. Germline V gives CDR1 SEHNR, CDR2 FQNEAQ (reference sequence). This chain's CDR3 is CASSRTGQGMHF. As DNA, the CDR3 is TGTGCCAGCAGCCGGACGGGACAGGGGATGCATTTT.

This chain uses TRBV2 with TRBJ1-5, with D uncertain. V lost 6 bases and J lost 7, with 13 bases in between. Germline lookup yields CDR1 SNHLY and CDR2 FYNNEI. This CDR3 region has 13 residues. The CDR3 DNA reads as TGTGCCAGCAGCTCCGAACCTGGGCAGCCCCAGCATTTT. This sequence encodes CASSSEPGQPQHF.

The chain has TRBV19 and TRBJ1-1, with D unclear. Germline V CDR1 and CDR2: LNHDA, SQIVND (reference sequence). V gave up 8 bases and J gave up 6 bases, with 19 bases separating them. The CDR3 loop spans 14 amino acids. CDR3 coding DNA: TGTGCCAGTCCTATGGGGTTAGGGATCGCTGAAGCTTTCTTT. Protein: CASPMGLGIAEAFF.

This chain joins TRBV7-2 and TRBJ1-2; D might be TRBD1 (6 bases). Trimming left V 10 bases short and J 7 bases short, with 19 bases between. The CDR3 length is 13 residues. CDR1 is SGHTA, CDR2 FQGNSA, per germline. The CDR3 sequence is CATTKGGAFGYTF. Written as DNA, the CDR3 is TGTGCCACTACCAAGGGGGGGGCGTTTGGCTACACCTTC.

This clonotype has only a few counts. The CDR3 DNA reads TGCGCCAGCGGTAAAGATGGACTAGGCTACACCTTC. It translates to CASGKDGLGYTF. V is TRBV10-1 and J is TRBJ1-2; no reliable D call. From germline, CDR1 is WNHNN and CDR2 SYGVQD (reference sequence). The CDR3 is made up of 12 amino acids. The germline V and J ends were trimmed by 8 bases and 8 bases, with 15 bases remaining between them.

The V gene is TRBV12-3 or TRBV12-4, the J gene TRBJ1-5; no clear D gene. V lost 5 bases to trimming and J lost 2 bases, with 10 bases between them. The CDR3 runs to 14 residues. The CDR3 DNA is TGTGCCAGCAGTGCCGGGATGGGCAATCAGCCCCAGCATTTT. Its translation: CASSAGMGNQPQHF.

This chain joins TRBV20-1 and TRBJ2-2; D gene ambiguous. This CDR3 comprises 15 residues. Germline V gives CDR1 DFQATT, CDR2 SNEGSKA (reference sequence). Trimming took off 3 bases at V and 0 bases at J, with 11 bases between the two ends. This CDR3 reads CSARPPVPNTGELFF. CDR3 sequence (DNA): TGCAGTGCTAGGCCCCCGGTTCCGAACACCGGGGAGCTGTTTTTT.

This clonotype has just a few counts. The chain carries TRBV9 and TRBJ1-2; tentative D call: TRBD1 (6 bases). The CDR3 is made up of 16 amino acids. The V end lost 0 bases, the J end lost 4 bases, and 16 bases lay between the germline ends. Germline CDR1 SGDLS, CDR2 YYNGEE. The CDR3 nucleotides read TGTGCCAGCAGCGTAGGAGGTACAGGGCGGTCCTATGGCTACACCTTC. Protein: CASSVGGTGRSYGYTF.

This rearrangement joins TRBV20-1 to TRBJ1-5; 7 nucleotides match TRBD1. Per the germline V gene, CDR1 is DFQATT and CDR2 is SNEGSKA (reference sequence). The CDR3 runs 13 residues. V was clipped by 0 bases and J by 4 bases; unmatched bases: 0. The CDR3 loop is CSARETGNQPQHF. The CDR3, as DNA: TGCAGTGCTAGAGAGACAGGGAATCAGCCCCAGCATTTT.

The chain links TRBV7-9 to TRBJ2-3; the D is unclear. This CDR3 spans 14 amino acids. CDR1 SEHNR and CDR2 FQNEAQ come from the germline V gene (reference sequence). Trimming removed 5 bases at V and 6 bases at J, with 15 bases between. In DNA form, the CDR3 reads TGTGCCAGCAGCCGTCCGGCCATTGGGGATACGCAGTATTTT. Encoded protein: CASSRPAIGDTQYF. Full variable domain (rest looked up from reference TRBV7-9 and TRBJ2-3): DTGVSQNPRHKITKRGQNVTFRCDPISEHNRLYWYRQTLGQGPEFLTYFQNEAQLEKSRLLSDRFSAERPKGSFSTLEIQRTEQGDSAMYLCASSRPAIGDTQYFGPGTRLTVL.

This clonotype was seen more than once but under ten times. The V gene is TRBV5-1, the J gene TRBJ2-7; D is unclear. V lost 0 bases and J lost 3, with 10 bases in between. In germline, CDR1 is SGHRS, CDR2 YFSETQ. The CDR3 covers 14 residues. CDR3 residues: CASSLVDRHYEQYF. The CDR3 coding sequence is TGCGCCAGCAGCTTGGTAGACCGGCACTACGAGCAGTACTTC.

V gene TRBV24-1 combines with J gene TRBJ2-3, with 8 bases fitting TRBD1. The CDR3 loop spans 15 amino acids. CDR1 KGHDR and CDR2 SFDVKD come from the germline V gene. The V and J ends lost 5 bases and 4 bases, in that order; junction bases with no gene match: 7. CDR3 coding DNA: TGTGCCACCAGTGGCCCCCCACAGGGGGCAGATACGCAGTATTTT. This gives the protein CATSGPPQGADTQYF.

Worth noting for this clonotype: At one boundary the junction diverges from the germline segment, which might be a read error. The chain carries TRBV10-3 and TRBJ2-1, with TRBD2 matching over 10 bases. The CDR3 loop spans 15 amino acids. Per germline, CDR1 ENHRY and CDR2 SYGVKD. CDR3 nucleotides: TGTGCCAGCAGTGACTCTCATAGCGGGAGGCCCCCGAGGTTCTTC. This codes for CASSDSHSGRPPRFF.

This clonotype was counted at least ten times. The chain combines TRBV6-4 with TRBJ2-1; TRBD2 matches at 11 bases. Looked up from germline, CDR1 is MRHNA and CDR2 is SNTAGT. CDR3 length: 15 amino acids. The V and J ends lost 5 bases and 8 bases, in that order; junction bases with no gene match: 8. CDR3 protein: CASSFATSGVDEQFF. CDR3 DNA sequence: TGTGCCAGCAGTTTCGCGACTAGCGGGGTAGATGAGCAGTTCTTC.

The chain links TRBV7-8 to TRBJ1-2; D ambiguous. CDR3 size: 13 residues. V lost 5 bases, J lost 4 bases, and 11 bases lay in between. The germline gives CDR1 SGHVS, CDR2 FQNEAQ. CDR3 nucleotides: TGTGCCAGCAGCCGGGATAGATTCTATGGCTACACCTTC. Its translation is CASSRDRFYGYTF. Together with reference TRBV7-8 and TRBJ1-2, the CDR3 gives the full variable domain: GAGVSQSPRYKVAKRGQDVALRCDPISGHVSLFWYQQALGQGPEFLTYFQNEAQLDKSGLPSDRFFAERPEGSVSTLKIQRTQQEDSAVYLCASSRDRFYGYTFGSGTRLTVV.

CDR3 bases: TGTGCCAGCAGCGCCGACAGGGGGGTTTCACCCCTCCACTTT. This codes for CASSADRGVSPLHF. This rearrangement joins TRBV7-2 to TRBJ1-6; 9 bases are shared with TRBD1. Unmatched junction bases numbered 5, after V lost 5 bases and J lost 9 bases. Germline CDR1 SGHTA, CDR2 FQGNSA. CDR3 length equals 14 residues.

Only one count was recorded for this clonotype. This chain joins TRBV7-8 and TRBJ2-6; D is possibly TRBD1 or TRBD2 (5 bases each). V was trimmed by 2 bases and J by 2 bases, leaving 7 bases between them. The CDR3 is 15 amino acids. CDR1 is SGHVS, CDR2 FQNEAQ, per germline. CDR3 in DNA: TGTGCCAGCAGCTTAATGGGGGCTGGGGCCAACGTCCTGACTTTC. This sequence encodes CASSLMGAGANVLTF.

Ten or more counts support this clonotype. V is TRBV10-3 and J is TRBJ2-1; 12 nucleotides match TRBD1. CDR1 is ENHRY and CDR2 is SYGVKD in the germline V gene. Unmatched junction bases numbered 3, after V lost 6 bases and J lost 6 bases. The CDR3 consists of 14 residues. The CDR3 DNA reads as TGTGCCATCAGGGGGACAGGGGGCTCCAATGAGCAGTTCTTC. Its translation is CAIRGTGGSNEQFF.

The chain links TRBV2 to TRBJ2-7, with TRBD2 identical over 10 bases. Germline lookup yields CDR1 SNHLY and CDR2 FYNNEI. CDR3 length: 15 amino acids. V dropped 5 bases and J dropped 3; count of bases not matched to a gene: 7. DNA of the CDR3: TGTGCCAGCAGTCTTAGCGGGGGGAACAGCTACGAGCAGTACTTC. This translates into CASSLSGGNSYEQYF.

This clonotype occurred many times. CDR3 amino acids: CASSFISGEQYF. The DNA of the CDR3 is TGTGCCAGCAGTTTTATATCGGGGGAGCAGTACTTC. This chain uses TRBV27 with TRBJ2-7, with a possible D match to TRBD2 (5 bases). V was clipped by 3 bases and J by 7 bases, with 10 bases between them. CDR1 and CDR2 from the germline V gene are MNHEY and SMNVEV (reference sequence). The CDR3 runs to 12 residues.

This chain joins TRBV7-8 and TRBJ2-7, with 16 bases aligning to TRBD2. Trimming removed 5 bases from V and 3 bases from J; junction bases left unmatched: 7. Germline-derived CDR1 and CDR2 are SGHVS and FQNEAQ. The CDR3 has 17 amino acids. CDR3: CASSAGLAGGVGYEQYF. The CDR3, as DNA: TGTGCCAGCAGCGCGGGACTAGCGGGGGGGGTCGGCTACGAGCAGTACTTC.

This clonotype came up a few times. The gene calls are TRBV4-1 and TRBJ1-6; weak D call: TRBD1 (5 bases). The CDR3 is 15 residues long. V was cut by 1 base and J by 7 bases, with 11 bases left in between. Germline values: CDR1 MGHRA, CDR2 YSYEKL. The CDR3 DNA reads as TGCGCCAGCAGCCAAGTTAAGGCAGGGAATTCACCCCTCCACTTT. Translating it yields CASSQVKAGNSPLHF.

In this sample, this clonotype turned up a few times. V usage is TRBV2 and J usage is TRBJ1-6, with unresolved D. Germline-derived CDR1 and CDR2 are SNHLY and FYNNEI. The CDR3 runs 12 residues. The germline V and J ends were trimmed by 6 bases and 9 bases, with 9 bases remaining between them. CDR3: CASRVQFSPLHF. CDR3 coding DNA: TGTGCCAGCAGGGTTCAGTTTTCACCCCTCCACTTT.

V is TRBV2 and J is TRBJ2-1, with 7 bases that match TRBD1. J lost 7 bases, V lost 6 bases, and 9 bases had no gene match. This CDR3 is 14 amino acids long. The germline V gene encodes CDR1 SNHLY and CDR2 FYNNEI. The CDR3 nucleotides are TGTGCCAGCAGCCGCTGGGACAGTCAAAATGAGCAGTTCTTC. Encoded protein: CASSRWDSQNEQFF. Variable domain in full (rest from reference TRBV2 and TRBJ2-1): EPEVTQTPSHQVTQMGQEVILRCVPISNHLYFYWYRQILGQKVEFLVSFYNNEISEKSEIFDDQFSVERPDGSNFTLKIRSTKLEDSAMYFCASSRWDSQNEQFFGPGTRLTVL.

V and J are TRBV7-8 and TRBJ2-2; TRBD1 agrees at 11 bases. The CDR3 totals 18 residues. Trimming removed 4 bases from V and 3 bases from J; junction bases left unmatched: 10. CDR1 is SGHVS, CDR2 FQNEAQ, per germline. As DNA, the CDR3 is TGTGCCAGCAGCTCTCCGGGACAGGGGGTTGTCGACACCGGGGAGCTGTTTTTT. Translating gives CASSSPGQGVVDTGELFF.

Many counts were recorded for this clonotype. The J gene is TRBJ1-6, the V gene TRBV19; tentative D call: TRBD1 (5 bases). V was shortened by 5 bases and J by 10 bases, with 18 bases between the two germline ends. Germline V gene data show CDR1 as LNHDA and CDR2 as SQIVND (reference sequence). The CDR3 extends over 15 amino acids. The CDR3, as DNA: TGTGCCAGTAGTGACTGGGGAGGGGTTGTATCACCCCTCCACTTT. Protein sequence: CASSDWGGVVSPLHF. Supplemented by reference TRBV19 and TRBJ1-6, the full variable domain reads DGGITQSPKYLFRKEGQNVTLSCEQNLNHDAMYWYRQDPGQGLRLIYYSQIVNDFQKGDIAEGYSVSREKKESFPLTVTSAQKNPTAFYLCASSDWGGVVSPLHFGNGTRLTVT.

This chain connects TRBV15 to TRBJ2-3; possible D gene TRBD2, 5 bases. The CDR3 spans 17 residues. V gave up 5 bases and J gave up 1 base, with 19 bases separating them. Germline V lookup: CDR1 LNHNV, CDR2 YYDKDF (reference sequence). The CDR3 DNA sequence: TGTGCCACCAGCGGGGAGTTGACCGATTCAGGCACAGATACGCAGTATTTT. Amino acids: CATSGELTDSGTDTQYF. The full variable domain, its missing parts supplied by reference TRBV15 and TRBJ2-3, is DAMVIQNPRYQVTQFGKPVTLSCSQTLNHNVMYWYQQKSSQAPKLLFHYYDKDFNNEADTPDNFQSRRPNTSFCFLDIRSPGLGDTAMYLCATSGELTDSGTDTQYFGPGTRLTVL.